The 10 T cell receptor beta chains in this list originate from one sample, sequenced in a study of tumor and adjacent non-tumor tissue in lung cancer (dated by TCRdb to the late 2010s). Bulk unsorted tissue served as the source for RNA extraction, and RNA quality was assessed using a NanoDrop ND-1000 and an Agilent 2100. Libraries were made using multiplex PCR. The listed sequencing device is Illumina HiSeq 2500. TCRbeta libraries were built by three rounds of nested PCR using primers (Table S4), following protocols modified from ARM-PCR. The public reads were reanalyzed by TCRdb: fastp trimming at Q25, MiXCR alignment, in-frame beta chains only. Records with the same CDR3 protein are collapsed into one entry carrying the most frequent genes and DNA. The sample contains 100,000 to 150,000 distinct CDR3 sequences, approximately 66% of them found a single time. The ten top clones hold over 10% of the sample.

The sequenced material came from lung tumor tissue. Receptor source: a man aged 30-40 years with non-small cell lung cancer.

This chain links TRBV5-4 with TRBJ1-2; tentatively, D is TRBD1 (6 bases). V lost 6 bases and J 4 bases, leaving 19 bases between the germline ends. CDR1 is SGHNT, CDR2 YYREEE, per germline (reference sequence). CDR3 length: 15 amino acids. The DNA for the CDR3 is TGTGCCAGCACCCTTGCAGGGGAAGGAGGCTATGGCTACACCTTC. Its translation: CASTLAGEGGYGYTF.

The CDR3 loop is CASSPTGPTDTQYF. The CDR3 DNA reads TGCGCCAGCAGCCCGACAGGGCCCACAGATACGCAGTATTTT. This chain uses TRBV5-1 with TRBJ2-3; 7 bases align to TRBD1. The ends lost 4 bases at V and 2 bases at J; junction bases unmatched: 4. Germline CDR1 SGHRS, CDR2 YFSETQ. The CDR3 extends over 14 amino acids.

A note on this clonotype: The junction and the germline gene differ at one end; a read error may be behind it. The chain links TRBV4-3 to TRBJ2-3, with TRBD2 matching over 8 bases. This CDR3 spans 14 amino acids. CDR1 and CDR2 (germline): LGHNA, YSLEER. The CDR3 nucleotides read TGCGCCAGCAGACAAGTCGGGGGGGCAGATACACAGTATTTT. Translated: CASRQVGGADTQYF.

The CDR3 protein is CASSTRWGYEQYF. DNA of the CDR3: TGTGCCAGCAGCACCCGATGGGGTTACGAGCAGTACTTC. The chain uses TRBV14 and TRBJ2-7; D uncertain. The CDR3 is 13 residues long. Trimming removed 5 bases from V and 4 bases from J, with 12 bases in between. The germline CDR1 and CDR2 sequences are SGHDN and FVKESK. The variable domain in full, with the rest retrieved from reference TRBV14 and TRBJ2-7, is EAGVTQFPSHSVIEKGQTVTLRCDPISGHDNLYWYRRVMGKEIKFLLHFVKESKQDESGMPNNRFLAERTGGTYSTLKVQPAELEDSGVYFCASSTRWGYEQYFGPGTRLTVT.

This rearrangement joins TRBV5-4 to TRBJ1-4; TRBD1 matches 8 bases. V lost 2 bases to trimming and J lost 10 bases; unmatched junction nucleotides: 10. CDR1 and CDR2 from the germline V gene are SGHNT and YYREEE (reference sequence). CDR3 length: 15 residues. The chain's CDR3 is CASSLDGTGPGKLFF. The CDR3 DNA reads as TGTGCCAGCAGCTTAGACGGGACAGGACCCGGAAAACTGTTTTTT. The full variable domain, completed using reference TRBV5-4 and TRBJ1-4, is ETGVTQSPTHLIKTRGQQVTLRCSSQSGHNTVSWYQQALGQGPQFIFQYYREEENGRGNFPPRFSGLQFPNYSSELNVNALELDDSALYLCASSLDGTGPGKLFFGSGTQLSVL.

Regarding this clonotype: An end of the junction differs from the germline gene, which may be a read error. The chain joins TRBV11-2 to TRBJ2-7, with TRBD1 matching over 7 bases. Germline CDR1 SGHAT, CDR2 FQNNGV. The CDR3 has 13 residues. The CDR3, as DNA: TGTGCCAGCAGCCTCACAGGGGCTGAGGAGCAGTATTTC. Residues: CASSLTGAEEQYF. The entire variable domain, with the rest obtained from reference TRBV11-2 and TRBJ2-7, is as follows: EAGVAQSPRYKIIEKRQSVAFWCNPISGHATLYWYQQILGQGPKLLIQFQNNGVVDDSQLPKDRFSAERLKGVDSTLKIQPAKLEDSAVYLCASSLTGAEEQYFGPGTRLTVT.

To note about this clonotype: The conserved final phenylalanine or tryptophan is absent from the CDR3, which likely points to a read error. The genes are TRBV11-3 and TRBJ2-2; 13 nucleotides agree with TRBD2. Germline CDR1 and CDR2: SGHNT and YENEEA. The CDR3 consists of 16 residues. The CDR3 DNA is TGTGCAAGTAGCTCAAGACTAGCGGGAGGTACCGGGGAGCTGTTTTTG. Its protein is CASSSRLAGGTGELFL.

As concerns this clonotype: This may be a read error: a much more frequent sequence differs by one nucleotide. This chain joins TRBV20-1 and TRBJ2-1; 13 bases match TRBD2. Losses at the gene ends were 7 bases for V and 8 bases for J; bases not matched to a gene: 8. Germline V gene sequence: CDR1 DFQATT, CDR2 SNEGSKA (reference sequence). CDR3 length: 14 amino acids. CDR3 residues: CSVKTSGRFDEQFF. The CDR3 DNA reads TGCAGTGTTAAGACTAGCGGGAGGTTTGATGAGCAGTTCTTC.

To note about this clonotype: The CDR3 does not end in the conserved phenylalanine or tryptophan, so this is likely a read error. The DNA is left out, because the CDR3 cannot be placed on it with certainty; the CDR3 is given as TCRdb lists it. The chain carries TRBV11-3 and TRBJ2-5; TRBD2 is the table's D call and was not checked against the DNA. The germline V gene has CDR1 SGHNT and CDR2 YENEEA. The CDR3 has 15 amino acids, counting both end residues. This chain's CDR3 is CASSLEAGGHETQYI.

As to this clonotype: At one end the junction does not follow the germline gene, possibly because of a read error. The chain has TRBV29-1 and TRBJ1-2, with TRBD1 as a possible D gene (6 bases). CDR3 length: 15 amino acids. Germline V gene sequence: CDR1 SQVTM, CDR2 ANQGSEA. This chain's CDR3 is CSVDVAGVILGRYTF. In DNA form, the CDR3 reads TGCAGTGTTGATGTGGCAGGGGTGATCCTGGGACGCTACACCTTC.